This TCR beta chain emerged from a study of CD8 T cells in ankylosing spondylitis. TCRdb independently ran MiXCR on the 5' RACE reads; one entry per CDR3 protein. This sample has 200,000 to 300,000 distinct CDR3 sequences, with approximately 8% found just once. Overall study findings and caveats: Disease-linked clones reportedly concentrated significantly in matched ankylosing spondylitis synovial fluid. Some of these motif variants have turned up before, in reports on reactive arthritis synovial fluid and blood. Disease-linked clones bore a CD8+ phenotype and were relatively rare in peripheral blood.

In its sample, this clonotype was seen many times. Its antigen remains unknown. This TCR derives from a female donor with ankylosing spondylitis or in good health (not recorded which). Material: blood, either unsorted or a sorted T cell fraction (not recorded which).

In DNA, the CDR3 is TGTGCCAGCAGCTCCAGCGGGAGAGGTCATTCAGATACGCAGTATTTT. Its protein is CASSSSGRGHSDTQYF. The V and J genes are TRBV5-4 and TRBJ2-3, with TRBD2 identical over 8 bases. With 3 bases clipped from V and 4 bases from J, the junction kept 10 bases outside the gene matches. CDR1 SGHNT and CDR2 YYREEE come from the germline V gene (reference sequence). The CDR3 spans 16 residues.